These 32 T cell receptor beta chains originate from one sample sequenced in a study of blood T cell repertoires in COVID-19. The assay was immunoSEQ multiplex PCR, and TCRdb's table has in-frame clones only and misses some. The sample shows a few hundred thousand clones, roughly 86% of them seen only once. Sequenced: PBMCs or T cells enriched from blood (not recorded which). The receptors here all came from a woman between 25 and 40 years old who had recovered from COVID-19.

Here the CDR3 reads CASSYSSQGKAFF. The CDR3 nucleotides read TGTGCCAGCAGTTACTCGTCGCAGGGTAAAGCTTTCTTT. This sequence joins TRBV6-5 and TRBJ1-1, with a tentative D call TRBD1 (5 bases). The CDR3 spans 13 residues. The germline V and J ends were trimmed by 0 bases and 9 bases, with 11 bases remaining between them. CDR1 MNHEY and CDR2 SVGAGI come from the germline V gene.

This chain uses TRBV11-2 with TRBJ1-4; D is undetermined. This CDR3 has 11 amino acids. The germline CDR1 and CDR2 sequences are SGHAT and FQNNGV. The V and J ends lost 6 bases and 5 bases respectively, with 4 bases between them. The CDR3 sequence: CASSQNEKLFF. The CDR3 DNA reads TGTGCCAGCAGTCAGAATGAAAAACTGTTTTTT.

The genes are TRBV4-2 and TRBJ1-2; D is unclear. The CDR3 length is 15 residues. CDR1 and CDR2 (germline): LGHNA, YNFKEQ. Deletions cut 0 bases from V and 2 bases from J, with 10 bases between. The CDR3 is CASSQDISVNYGYTF. The CDR3 coding sequence is TGTGCCAGCAGCCAAGATATTAGCGTAAACTATGGCTACACCTTC.

The chain is built from TRBV30 and TRBJ2-7; TRBD2 aligns across 7 bases. The CDR3 spans 13 residues. From germline, CDR1 is GTSNPN and CDR2 SVGIG (reference sequence). V shed 4 bases, J shed 2 bases, and the junction held 5 bases outside the gene matches. CDR3 amino acids: CAWNREAAYEQYF. The CDR3 DNA follows: TGTGCCTGGAACCGGGAGGCCGCCTACGAGCAGTACTTC. The complete variable domain, with remaining parts taken from reference TRBV30 and TRBJ2-7, reads SQTIHQWPATLVQPVGSPLSLECTVEGTSNPNLYWYRQAAGRGLQLLFYSVGIGQISSEVPQNLSASRPQDRQFILSSKKLLLSDSGFYLCAWNREAAYEQYFGPGTRLTVT.

This clone was recorded only once. The genes are TRBV6-5 and TRBJ2-7, with D hard to call. V gave up 6 bases and J gave up 0 bases, with 12 bases separating them. The CDR3 extends over 14 amino acids. Germline lookup yields CDR1 MNHEY and CDR2 SVGAGI. CDR3: CASRTASGSYEQYF. Here the CDR3 DNA reads TGTGCCAGCAGGACCGCTTCGGGCTCCTACGAGCAGTACTTC.

In this sample, this clone turned up once. This sequence joins TRBV7-9 and TRBJ2-7, with 7 bases matching TRBD1. Trimming removed 2 bases from V and 3 bases from J; junction bases left unmatched: 13. The CDR3 contains 17 residues. Germline CDR1 is SEHNR and CDR2 is FQNEAQ (reference sequence). The CDR3 here is CASSLTLGQEKFYEQYF. The CDR3, as DNA: TGTGCCAGCAGCTTAACGCTCGGACAGGAGAAATTCTACGAGCAGTACTTC.

This clone was detected only once. V gene TRBV19 combines with J gene TRBJ2-1, with 9 nucleotides matching TRBD2. With 7 bases clipped from V and 3 bases from J, the junction kept 4 bases outside the gene matches. The CDR3 totals 14 residues. Germline V CDR1 and CDR2: LNHDA, SQIVND (reference sequence). The chain's CDR3 is CASKASGVYNEQFF. CDR3 coding DNA: TGTGCCAGTAAGGCTAGCGGGGTCTACAATGAGCAGTTCTTC. Together with reference TRBV19 and TRBJ2-1, the CDR3 gives the full variable domain: DGGITQSPKYLFRKEGQNVTLSCEQNLNHDAMYWYRQDPGQGLRLIYYSQIVNDFQKGDIAEGYSVSREKKESFPLTVTSAQKNPTAFYLCASKASGVYNEQFFGPGTRLTVL.

The chain is built from TRBV27 and TRBJ1-2, with a possible D match to TRBD1 (6 bases). The germline V gene encodes CDR1 MNHEY and CDR2 SMNVEV (reference sequence). V lost 2 bases to trimming and J lost 5 bases, with 12 bases between them. The CDR3 spans 14 residues. Written as DNA, the CDR3 is TGTGCCAGCAGTTTAACAGGGTTAAGTTATGGCTACACCTTC. As protein: CASSLTGLSYGYTF.

The chain recombines TRBV6-5 with TRBJ1-2; 7 bases map to TRBD1. This CDR3 has 13 residues. V was pared by 7 bases and J by 5 bases, with 7 bases of the junction left unmatched. Germline V gene sequence: CDR1 MNHEY, CDR2 SVGAGI. The CDR3 sequence is CASTSGDSYGYTF. CDR3 bases: TGTGCCAGCACCTCCGGGGACAGTTATGGCTACACCTTC.

The chain combines TRBV5-1 with TRBJ1-5; 10 nucleotides line up with TRBD1. The V and J ends lost 4 bases and 7 bases, in that order; junction bases with no gene match: 5. The CDR3 runs 14 residues. CDR1 is SGHRS, CDR2 YFSETQ, per germline. The CDR3 coding sequence is TGCGCCAGCAGCCTCGGACAGGGGGAGCAGCCCCAGCATTTT. Protein sequence: CASSLGQGEQPQHF. Full variable domain (rest looked up from reference TRBV5-1 and TRBJ1-5): KAGVTQTPRYLIKTRGQQVTLSCSPISGHRSVSWYQQTPGQGLQFLFEYFSETQRNKGNFPGRFSGRQFSNSRSEMNVSTLELGDSALYLCASSLGQGEQPQHFGDGTRLSIL.

The rearrangement links TRBV27 to TRBJ2-7, with D hard to call. The CDR3 length is 10 residues. Trimming cost V 9 bases and J 5 bases, with 8 bases left between them. The germline CDR1 and CDR2 sequences are MNHEY and SMNVEV (reference sequence). The DNA for the CDR3 is TGTGCCAGTCTTCACAACGAGCAGTACTTC. It encodes CASLHNEQYF.

The chain has TRBV7-3 and TRBJ2-3, with D perhaps matching TRBD2 (7 bases). Trimming shortened V by 4 bases and J by 1 base, and 12 bases separated the two germline ends. Germline CDR1 SGHTA, CDR2 FQGTGA. The CDR3 is made up of 15 amino acids. CDR3 DNA: TGTGCCAGCAGCTCAAGAGGGGGGGGCACAGATACGCAGTATTTT. Its protein product is CASSSRGGGTDTQYF.

The V gene is TRBV2, the J gene TRBJ2-3; TRBD2 might be the D (6 bases). V dropped 6 bases and J dropped 4 bases, with 17 bases sitting between them. CDR1 is SNHLY, CDR2 FYNNEI, per germline. The CDR3 extends over 15 amino acids. The CDR3 is CASRSPGVRADTQYF. The CDR3 coding sequence is TGTGCCAGCAGGTCCCCGGGAGTTAGGGCAGATACGCAGTATTTT.

This clone was picked up one time. The chain is built from TRBV12-5 and TRBJ2-5, with 8 nucleotides matching TRBD1. CDR1 and CDR2 (germline): LGHNT, FRNRAP. V lost 6 bases, J lost 7 bases, and 7 bases stayed unmatched. The CDR3 is 13 residues long. CDR3 coding DNA: TGTGCTAGTGGGAAACAGGGGGGCTCGACCCAGTACTTC. It codes for CASGKQGGSTQYF.

V gene TRBV5-5 combines with J gene TRBJ1-2, with a tentative D call TRBD1 (5 bases). The CDR3 runs to 13 residues. V was pared by 4 bases and J by 8 bases, with 15 bases between. Germline CDR1 and CDR2: SGHKS and YYEKEE (reference sequence). DNA of the CDR3: TGTGCCAGCAGCGAAACAGGCATGGGCGGCTACACCTTC. Translated, it gives CASSETGMGGYTF.

The gene calls are TRBV5-5 and TRBJ1-2; D unclear. CDR3 size: 17 residues. Trimming shortened V by 0 bases and J by 5 bases, and 20 bases separated the two germline ends. Germline loops: CDR1 SGHKS, CDR2 YYEKEE (reference sequence). CDR3 protein: CASSLANVGQELYGYTF. The DNA of the CDR3 is TGTGCCAGCAGCTTGGCCAATGTCGGCCAGGAACTTTATGGCTACACCTTC.

This chain joins TRBV6-5 and TRBJ2-7; TRBD1 matches at 9 bases. The CDR3 has 15 residues. V lost 5 bases and J lost 5; bases outside the gene matches: 10. Germline CDR1 MNHEY, CDR2 SVGAGI. This CDR3 is CASSRDGTGMHEQYF. The CDR3 nucleotides are TGTGCCAGCAGTCGCGACGGGACAGGGATGCACGAGCAGTACTTC.

In this sample, this clone turned up once. The chain uses TRBV5-6 and TRBJ1-4, with 12 bases that match TRBD1. V lost 4 bases, J lost 11 bases, and 9 bases stayed unmatched. Germline V gene lookup returns CDR1 SGHDT and CDR2 YYEEEE. CDR3 length: 15 amino acids. This CDR3 is CASSITGTGGVKLFF. In nucleotides, the CDR3 is TGTGCCAGCAGCATAACCGGGACAGGGGGCGTGAAACTGTTTTTT.

The J gene is TRBJ2-1, the V gene TRBV27; the match to TRBD1 covers 10 bases. Germline values: CDR1 MNHEY, CDR2 SMNVEV (reference sequence). This CDR3 has 17 residues. Germline trimming cut 4 bases from V and 0 bases from J; bases unmatched to any gene: 6. The CDR3 DNA reads TGTGCCAGCAGTTCCTCGACAGGGGGCACCTCCTACAATGAGCAGTTCTTC. Translating it yields CASSSSTGGTSYNEQFF.

The CDR3 loop reads CASSITASSTDTQYF. CDR3 nucleotides: TGTGCCAGTAGTATTACAGCCTCTAGCACAGATACGCAGTATTTT. The J gene is TRBJ2-3, the V gene TRBV19; D ambiguous. CDR1 and CDR2 (germline): LNHDA, SQIVND (reference sequence). The CDR3 spans 15 residues. V lost 3 bases and J lost 0, with 10 bases in between.

The chain recombines TRBV6-5 with TRBJ2-1; perhaps TRBD2 as D (6 bases). V was pared by 2 bases and J by 0 bases, with 11 bases between. The length of the CDR3 is 16 residues. The germline CDR1 and CDR2 sequences are MNHEY and SVGAGI. The CDR3 spells CASSYLALSSYNEQFF. As DNA, the CDR3 is TGTGCCAGCAGTTACCTAGCGCTAAGCTCCTACAATGAGCAGTTCTTC.

The gene calls are TRBV6-6 and TRBJ1-1, with D hard to call. The CDR3 has 13 amino acids. V was cut by 6 bases and J by 4 bases, with 12 bases left in between. From germline, CDR1 is MNHNY and CDR2 SVGAGI (reference sequence). The CDR3 nucleotides read TGTGCCAGCAGCCCGTATGTCGGCACTGAAGCTTTCTTT. It yields the protein CASSPYVGTEAFF.

The V call is TRBV27, the J call TRBJ2-7, with TRBD2 identical over 11 bases. From germline, CDR1 is MNHEY and CDR2 SMNVEV (reference sequence). CDR3 length: 14 amino acids. The J segment lost 0 bases and the V segment lost 6 bases, leaving 1 base of the junction unmatched. The CDR3 DNA follows: TGTGCCAGCAGGACTAGCGGGGCCTCCTACGAGCAGTACTTC. Protein product: CASRTSGASYEQYF.

The V and J genes are TRBV3-1 (or the pseudogene TRBV3-2) and TRBJ2-5; 8 nucleotides align to TRBD2. Germline V gene sequence: CDR1 LGHDT, CDR2 YNNKEL (reference sequence). The CDR3 is 14 residues long. The junction had 2 bases not matched to a gene; V was cut back by 1 base and J by 4 bases. CDR3 region: CASSQGSGRETQYF. CDR3 in DNA: TGTGCCAGCAGCCAAGGGAGCGGGAGAGAGACCCAGTACTTC.

The J gene is TRBJ2-1, the V gene TRBV18, with 8 bases aligning to TRBD1. Unmatched junction bases numbered 4, after V lost 0 bases and J lost 12 bases. CDR3 length equals 13 residues. The V gene's germline CDR1 is KGHSH and CDR2 LQKENI. The CDR3 nucleotides read TGTGCCAGCTCACCACCGCAGGGGGCATTGCAGTTCTTC. It specifies CASSPPQGALQFF.

V is TRBV10-3 and J is TRBJ1-5, with D possibly matching TRBD1 (5 bases). CDR3 length: 17 amino acids. Per germline, CDR1 ENHRY and CDR2 SYGVKD. Trimming shortened V by 4 bases and J by 2 bases, and 18 bases separated the two germline ends. CDR3 in DNA: TGTGCCATCAGTGCCCTGGACCAGGGCCCTGGCAATCAGCCCCAGCATTTT. Protein product: CAISALDQGPGNQPQHF.

The rearrangement uses TRBV11-2 and TRBJ1-5; D might be TRBD1 (6 bases). In germline, CDR1 is SGHAT, CDR2 FQNNGV. This CDR3 has 13 amino acids. The germline V and J ends were trimmed by 4 bases and 6 bases, with 10 bases remaining between them. CDR3 DNA: TGTGCCAGCAGCTGGGAGGGGGGTCAGCCCCAGCATTTT. It yields the protein CASSWEGGQPQHF.

This chain uses TRBV27 with TRBJ2-3; 9 bases match TRBD2. V shed 4 bases, J shed 0 bases, and the junction held 8 bases outside the gene matches. The CDR3 length is 17 residues. Per the germline V gene, CDR1 is MNHEY and CDR2 is SMNVEV (reference sequence). CDR3 amino acids: CASSYSPAGGSTDTQYF. CDR3 in DNA: TGTGCCAGCAGTTACTCCCCGGCGGGAGGGAGCACAGATACGCAGTATTTT.

This clone was seen just once. The chain is built from TRBV6-2 or TRBV6-3 and TRBJ1-1; 10 bases are shared with TRBD1. Germline loops: CDR1 MNHEY, CDR2 SVGEGT. The V gene end was trimmed by 0 bases and the J gene end by 4 bases; junction bases not matched to a gene: 2. The CDR3 sequence is 15 residues long. The CDR3 sequence: CASSYSGTGATEAFF. DNA of the CDR3: TGTGCCAGCAGTTACTCGGGGACAGGGGCCACTGAAGCTTTCTTT.

J is TRBJ1-1 and V is TRBV4-2; 7 bases align to TRBD1. Trimming at V came to 5 bases and at J to 1 base, leaving 13 bases not matched to a gene. The CDR3 loop spans 17 amino acids. Germline V gene sequence: CDR1 LGHNA, CDR2 YNFKEQ. The CDR3 region is CASSVTGTVTPNTEAFF. The CDR3 nucleotides read TGTGCCAGCAGCGTGACCGGGACAGTCACTCCGAACACTGAAGCTTTCTTT.

This chain connects TRBV29-1 to TRBJ1-1; no clear D gene. Germline V gene lookup returns CDR1 SQVTM and CDR2 ANQGSEA. Trimming took 4 bases from V and 0 from J, leaving 9 bases between them. There are 13 residues in the CDR3. The CDR3 protein is CSVVSVMNTEAFF. CDR3 in DNA: TGCAGCGTTGTATCCGTAATGAACACTGAAGCTTTCTTT. Looking up the rest from reference TRBV29-1 and TRBJ1-1 gives the full variable domain: SAVISQKPSRDICQRGTSLTIQCQVDSQVTMMFWYRQQPGQSLTLIATANQGSEATYESGFVIDKFPISRPNLTFSTLTVSNMSPEDSSIYLCSVVSVMNTEAFFGQGTRLTVV.

The J gene is TRBJ2-7, the V gene TRBV19, with 8 bases fitting TRBD2. Germline-derived CDR1 and CDR2 are LNHDA and SQIVND (reference sequence). The CDR3 contains 15 residues. The J segment lost 1 base and the V segment lost 3 bases, leaving 5 bases of the junction unmatched. The CDR3 is CASSIAGGGSYEQYF. CDR3 in DNA: TGTGCCAGTAGTATTGCGGGAGGTGGGTCCTACGAGCAGTACTTC. Combining the CDR3 with reference TRBV19 and TRBJ2-7 gives the whole variable domain DGGITQSPKYLFRKEGQNVTLSCEQNLNHDAMYWYRQDPGQGLRLIYYSQIVNDFQKGDIAEGYSVSREKKESFPLTVTSAQKNPTAFYLCASSIAGGGSYEQYFGPGTRLTVT.